These 11 T cell receptor beta chains originate from one sample sequenced in a study of T cell responses to AZD1222 COVID-19 vaccine listed by TCRdb under 2021. Receptor libraries were prepared by the immunoSEQ multiplex PCR assay. TCRdb carries this immuneACCESS record with in-frame sequences only. Its versions omit some clonotypes, under half of them owing to an unresolved V gene in the studies checked, with the rest unexplained. In all, the sample holds 120,000 or so clones, and roughly 91% of those were seen once. The ten most abundant clones make up approximately 28% of the sample. The meaning of the sample's time point label: baseline before first vaccination. Material: peripheral blood, obtained on day 0 of AZD1222 vaccination. The receptors were sampled from an adult in good health.

This chain joins TRBV6-5 and TRBJ1-6; 10 bases map to TRBD1. V was clipped by 5 bases and J by 8 bases; unmatched bases: 6. The CDR3 has 15 amino acids. Germline CDR1 and CDR2: MNHEY and SVGAGI. Written as DNA, the CDR3 is TGTGCCAGCAGTCCATACGGGACAGGGGATTCACCCCTCCACTTT. The encoded protein is CASSPYGTGDSPLHF.

This clone has only one observation. V usage is TRBV2 and J usage is TRBJ1-5; D unclear. From germline, CDR1 is SNHLY and CDR2 FYNNEI. This CDR3 contains 13 residues. V was shortened by 7 bases and J by 0 bases, with 7 bases between the two germline ends. The CDR3 nucleotides are TGTGCCAGCACCCCCGATAGCAATCAGCCCCAGCATTTT. It is translated as CASTPDSNQPQHF. Drawing the rest from reference TRBV2 and TRBJ1-5, the complete variable domain is EPEVTQTPSHQVTQMGQEVILRCVPISNHLYFYWYRQILGQKVEFLVSFYNNEISEKSEIFDDQFSVERPDGSNFTLKIRSTKLEDSAMYFCASTPDSNQPQHFGDGTRLSIL.

The V and J genes are TRBV30 and TRBJ1-1; 7 bases line up with TRBD1. Losses at the gene ends were 5 bases for V and 5 bases for J; bases not matched to a gene: 20. Germline assignment: CDR1 GTSNPN and CDR2 SVGIG (reference sequence). The CDR3 consists of 17 residues. The CDR3: CAWATLQGGEAYTEAFF. CDR3 DNA: TGTGCCTGGGCGACCCTCCAGGGGGGAGAGGCATATACTGAAGCTTTCTTT.

V is TRBV27 and J is TRBJ2-7; 10 nucleotides line up with TRBD1. CDR1 and CDR2 from the germline V gene are MNHEY and SMNVEV (reference sequence). Trimming cost V 5 bases and J 1 base; bases outside gene matches: 8. The CDR3 sequence is 16 residues long. The CDR3 coding sequence is TGTGCCAGCAGTCCACGACAGGGGGCTCGGTCCTACGAGCAGTACTTC. Its translation: CASSPRQGARSYEQYF.

This chain uses TRBV19 with TRBJ2-7, with D perhaps matching TRBD2 (6 bases). The CDR3 has 16 residues. Germline V lookup: CDR1 LNHDA, CDR2 SQIVND (reference sequence). V lost 3 bases, J lost 2 bases, and 17 bases lay in between. CDR3 nucleotides: TGTGCCAGTAGTATTGGTGGCGGGAAAGCTACCTACGAGCAGTACTTC. Protein: CASSIGGGKATYEQYF.

The chain links TRBV6-5 to TRBJ2-7, with 10 nucleotides matching TRBD1. This CDR3 has 13 residues. With 6 bases clipped from V and 4 bases from J, the junction kept 3 bases outside the gene matches. Germline values: CDR1 MNHEY, CDR2 SVGAGI. The CDR3 sequence: CASRRQGAYEQYF. DNA for the CDR3: TGTGCCAGCAGGAGACAGGGGGCATACGAGCAGTACTTC.

V gene TRBV19 combines with J gene TRBJ1-2; maybe TRBD1 (6 bases). With 7 bases removed from V and 0 bases from J, the gap between germline ends came to 15 bases. Germline CDR1 LNHDA, CDR2 SQIVND (reference sequence). The CDR3 totals 15 residues. CDR3 nucleotide sequence: TGTGCCAGTAACGGACAGTCTACCTCTAACTATGGCTACACCTTC. Protein sequence: CASNGQSTSNYGYTF.

The rearrangement links TRBV9 to TRBJ1-1; weak D call: TRBD1 (5 bases). The germline CDR1 and CDR2 sequences are SGDLS and YYNGEE. Trimming pared 0 bases from V and 5 bases from J, leaving 11 bases between. The CDR3 loop spans 14 amino acids. The CDR3 reads CASSVDSGRTEAFF. DNA of the CDR3: TGTGCCAGCAGCGTAGACTCAGGGAGGACTGAAGCTTTCTTT.

The V gene is TRBV5-5, the J gene TRBJ1-3; 12 nucleotides line up with TRBD1. Germline V gives CDR1 SGHKS, CDR2 YYEKEE (reference sequence). The V segment lost 4 bases and the J segment 4 bases; nucleotides outside the gene matches: 3. This CDR3 region has 15 residues. The CDR3 sequence: CASSRDRGRGNTIYF. The CDR3 DNA reads as TGTGCCAGCAGCCGGGACAGGGGGCGCGGAAACACCATATATTTT.

This rearrangement joins TRBV2 to TRBJ1-6; possibly TRBD1 for D (6 bases). V was pared by 7 bases and J by 7 bases, with 11 bases between. This CDR3 is 13 amino acids long. CDR1 is SNHLY, CDR2 FYNNEI, per germline. The CDR3 DNA sequence: TGTGCCAGCACGGGACAAGGAAATTCACCCCTCCACTTT. Translating it yields CASTGQGNSPLHF.

The rearrangement links TRBV30 to TRBJ2-7; weak D call: TRBD1 (6 bases). This CDR3 is 14 amino acids long. V lost 1 base and J 3 bases, leaving 13 bases between the germline ends. Germline CDR1 and CDR2: GTSNPN and SVGIG (reference sequence). This CDR3 reads CAWSEGHSVYEQYF. The DNA of the CDR3 is TGTGCCTGGAGTGAGGGACACAGCGTCTACGAGCAGTACTTC.